This T cell receptor (beta chain) emerged from a study of T cells after yellow fever vaccination. General study findings and limits: Clones from primary vaccination mostly reappeared after the booster (approximately 95% CD4, less than 90% CD8). The secondary response peaked faster, at day 5 versus 15, but was weaker. There was a small share of clonotypes that showed up in both the CD4 and CD8 compartments.

Researchers made TCR cDNA using 5'RACE template switching, and this step added a universal primer site and UMIs. One entry per CDR3 protein, called by TCRdb with MiXCR from the 5' RACE reads. The table shows 95,000 to 100,000 distinct CDR3 sequences, with around 5.5% occurring only once. This clonotype was counted only a few times. The target antigen is unknown. The CDR3 is made up of 15 amino acids. Trimming took off 1 base at V and 3 bases at J, with 13 bases between the two ends. From germline, CDR1 is MGHRA and CDR2 YSYEKL. The clonotype originates from a man younger than 35 who received the YFV17D yellow fever vaccine. This rearrangement joins TRBV4-1 to TRBJ2-7, with a tentative D call TRBD2 (6 bases). The material sequenced was CD8+ T cells sorted from PBMCs, taken 10 days after the yellow fever booster vaccination. The CDR3 region is CASSQVWDSDYEQYF. The CDR3 region has the DNA TGCGCCAGCAGCCAAGTTTGGGACTCTGACTACGAGCAGTACTTC.